This TCR beta chain was retrieved from a study of blood T cell repertoires in COVID-19. Study in general: Sites in the United States, Italy and Spain provided acute and convalescent COVID-19 samples. Sources were T cells, B-cell-depleted T cells, or PBMCs; the material itself was cDNA or gDNA.

This CDR3 spans 13 amino acids. CDR1 is LNHNV and CDR2 is YYDKDF in the germline V gene (reference sequence). Concerning this clone itself: One end of the junction does not line up with germline, which may come from a read error.

In the source study's methods: Reference gene primer amplification yielded estimated nucleated cell counts. Using immunoSEQ multiplex PCR, the repertoire was profiled, and TCRdb retains in-frame clones only, with some absent. Clone size and the V and J calls come from that table; the DNA yielded D and trimming. The table shows over 25,000 clones, with 85% to 90% occurring only once. The chain uses TRBV15 and TRBJ2-1; the match to TRBD1 covers 7 bases. The source is a man aged 60-69 years with acute or convalescent COVID-19. Sequencing was carried out using peripheral blood. The chain's CDR3 is CAASMGQNNEQFF. The CDR3 DNA reads TGTGCCGCCAGCATGGGACAGAACAATGAGCAGTTCTTC.